The TCR beta chain described here comes from a study of T cells in Graves' hyperthyroidism and ophthalmopathy. Study outcomes and limitations: Within blood appeared most thyroid clonotypes that had expanded above 0.001.

This clonotype came up many times. No antigen is known for it. Germline V gene data show CDR1 as LGHDT and CDR2 as YNNKEL (reference sequence). The CDR3 loop spans 16 amino acids. After removal of 3 bases from V and 0 bases from J, the junction contained 5 bases not matched to a gene. Amplification of TCR beta CDR3 regions used RNA as the template. HTBI primers drove first-round RT-PCR of the TCR CDR3. TCRdb redid the calling of the multiplex PCR reads with MiXCR, one entry per CDR3 protein. Of 730,000 or so distinct CDR3 sequences in the sample, under 20% are singletons; the top ten hold over 15%. Each diagnosis was grounded in clinical symptoms, serum thyroxine and TRAb, thyroid ultrasound, and orbital computed tomography.

The sequenced sample was blood. The chain links TRBV3-1 to TRBJ1-3; TRBD1 matches at 7 bases. The receptor was derived from a woman in her 50s with Graves' hyperthyroidism that later progressed to Graves' ophthalmopathy. This chain's CDR3 is CASSQDGQVSGNTIYF. The CDR3 bases are TGTGCCAGCAGCCAGGATGGACAGGTCTCTGGAAACACCATATATTTT.